One sample yielded the 31 T cell receptor beta chains listed below, sequenced in a study of identical twins. TCRdb re-called the 5' RACE reads with MiXCR, one entry per CDR3 protein. The sample has about 340,000 distinct CDR3 sequences, approximately 10% seen once. Sequencing was performed on naive T cells sorted from blood. The source is a woman between 45 and 65 years old in good health.

Ten or more counts support this clonotype. V and J are TRBV5-1 and TRBJ1-2, with 9 bases matching TRBD1. The trim removed 0 bases at V and 1 base at J, leaving 4 bases unmatched. In germline, CDR1 is SGHRS, CDR2 YFSETQ. This CDR3 is built from 16 residues. The CDR3 nucleotides read TGCGCCAGCAGCTTGGGACAGGGGGTCGGTAACTATGGCTACACCTTC. Its protein is CASSLGQGVGNYGYTF.

In DNA, the CDR3 is TGTGCCAGCAGCTTAGGGGGTCGGCAGGGGGCTTCTGAAGCTTTCTTT. It yields the protein CASSLGGRQGASEAFF. The chain uses TRBV7-6 and TRBJ1-1; TRBD1 matches at 8 bases. Germline assignment: CDR1 SGHVS and CDR2 FNYEAQ. The length of the CDR3 is 16 residues. V was pared by 1 base and J by 6 bases, with 10 bases of the junction left unmatched.

In this sample, this clonotype turned up many times. The chain combines TRBV27 with TRBJ1-2; D call uncertain. Per germline, CDR1 MNHEY and CDR2 SMNVEV (reference sequence). V lost 5 bases to trimming and J lost 3 bases, with 10 bases between them. This CDR3 spans 13 amino acids. The CDR3: CASSPDGYYGYTF. CDR3 coding DNA: TGTGCCAGCAGTCCCGACGGATACTATGGCTACACCTTC.

This clonotype has ten or more counts. The chain combines TRBV2 with TRBJ1-1; TRBD1 is a possible D gene (5 bases). Trimming took off 3 bases at V and 7 bases at J, with 18 bases between the two ends. CDR1 is SNHLY, CDR2 FYNNEI, per germline. CDR3 size: 15 residues. In nucleotides, the CDR3 is TGTGCCAGCAGTGACCCACCCGGAGGGGCTGGTGAAGCTTTCTTT. Its translation is CASSDPPGGAGEAFF.

The rearrangement uses TRBV7-2 and TRBJ2-1, with D tentatively TRBD2 (6 bases). The CDR3 runs 13 residues. Germline values: CDR1 SGHTA, CDR2 FQGNSA. V was trimmed by 9 bases and J by 0 bases, leaving 9 bases between them. CDR3 coding DNA: TGTGCCAGTAATAGCGGCTCCTACAATGAGCAGTTCTTC. Translating it yields CASNSGSYNEQFF.

This clonotype was recorded a few times. V and J are TRBV29-1 and TRBJ2-2; TRBD2 agrees at 7 bases. CDR1 and CDR2 from the germline V gene are SQVTM and ANQGSEA. The CDR3 has 16 amino acids. With V trimmed by 4 bases and J by 2 bases, 10 bases remained unmatched. In DNA form, the CDR3 reads TGCAGCGTTGCGAAGTTGGCGGGAGTAAACACCGGGGAGCTGTTTTTT. It codes for CSVAKLAGVNTGELFF.

There are a few counts of this clonotype. This sequence joins TRBV4-1 and TRBJ2-7; D not certain. The CDR3 covers 15 residues. In germline, CDR1 is MGHRA, CDR2 YSYEKL. Trimming left V 1 base short and J 2 bases short, with 12 bases between. In nucleotides, the CDR3 is TGCGCCAGCAGCCAAGTGTCTAACGGAGCCTACGAGCAGTACTTC. It translates to CASSQVSNGAYEQYF.

CDR3 DNA sequence: TGTGCCAGCAGCCCCCTAGCGGGAGCTGAGCAGTTCTTC. Amino acids: CASSPLAGAEQFF. The chain combines TRBV14 with TRBJ2-1, with 10 nucleotides matching TRBD2. Per the germline V gene, CDR1 is SGHDN and CDR2 is FVKESK. V dropped 4 bases and J dropped 9; count of bases not matched to a gene: 3. The CDR3 extends over 13 amino acids.

This chain uses TRBV3-1 with TRBJ2-1, with 7 bases matching TRBD2. Germline lookup yields CDR1 LGHDT and CDR2 YNNKEL (reference sequence). V shed 0 bases, J shed 14 bases, and the junction held 19 bases outside the gene matches. This CDR3 contains 17 residues. This CDR3 is CASSQDKALQGWTSKFF. Written as DNA, the CDR3 is TGTGCCAGCAGCCAAGATAAAGCCCTCCAGGGCTGGACTAGTAAGTTCTTC.

This clonotype was recorded many times. This chain links TRBV6-5 with TRBJ1-5; D gene unclear. The CDR3 is made up of 14 amino acids. From germline, CDR1 is MNHEY and CDR2 SVGAGI. Trimming took 9 bases from V and 5 from J, leaving 17 bases between them. The CDR3 sequence: CARRVGKGYQPQHF. For the CDR3, the DNA is TGTGCCAGGCGAGTAGGGAAAGGATATCAGCCCCAGCATTTT.

This clonotype was picked up a small number of times. The rearrangement uses TRBV6-1 and TRBJ2-7, with 8 nucleotides matching TRBD2. Germline-derived CDR1 and CDR2 are MNHNS and SASEGT. V was pared by 4 bases and J by 2 bases, with 4 bases of the junction left unmatched. CDR3 length: 14 amino acids. For the CDR3, the DNA is TGTGCCAGCAGTGGGGCACTAGCGGCCTACGAGCAGTACTTC. This gives the protein CASSGALAAYEQYF.

In this sample, this clonotype turned up many times. The rearrangement joins TRBV13 to TRBJ2-7; 9 nucleotides line up with TRBD2. Germline V CDR1 and CDR2: PRHDT, FYEKMQ (reference sequence). The J segment lost 1 base and the V segment lost 5 bases, leaving 6 bases of the junction unmatched. The CDR3 runs 15 residues. The CDR3 nucleotides read TGTGCCAGCAGCGGAGGACTAGCGCCTTCCTACGAGCAGTACTTC. It translates to CASSGGLAPSYEQYF.

The chain employs TRBV5-1 and TRBJ2-1, with D uncertain. The CDR3 has 14 amino acids. Germline CDR1 SGHRS, CDR2 YFSETQ. V was clipped by 4 bases and J by 9 bases, with 17 bases between them. Written as DNA, the CDR3 is TGCGCCAGCAGCCTATCCCCAGGCGCCGGTGAGCAGTTCTTC. Translating it yields CASSLSPGAGEQFF.

This clonotype came up a few times. The V and J genes are TRBV15 and TRBJ2-5; D not certain. Germline CDR1 and CDR2: LNHNV and YYDKDF (reference sequence). Trimming removed 6 bases at V and 4 bases at J, with 9 bases between. The CDR3 extends over 12 amino acids. CDR3 loop: CATRGLVETQYF. CDR3 DNA sequence: TGTGCCACCAGAGGGCTAGTAGAGACCCAGTACTTC.

This clonotype has more than one count but fewer than ten. The rearrangement uses TRBV28 and TRBJ2-5; 10 nucleotides agree with TRBD2. Germline-derived CDR1 and CDR2 are MDHEN and SYDVKM. The CDR3 runs 17 residues. Unmatched junction bases numbered 13, after V lost 5 bases and J lost 4 bases. CDR3: CASSPRGAGGPGETQYF. The CDR3 nucleotides read TGTGCCAGCAGTCCCCGAGGAGCGGGAGGGCCGGGAGAGACCCAGTACTTC.

In its sample, this clonotype was seen many times. CDR3 loop: CASSQGIANTEAFF. In nucleotides, the CDR3 is TGTGCCAGCAGCCAAGGGATAGCGAACACTGAAGCTTTCTTT. This chain uses TRBV3-1 with TRBJ1-1; D gene unclear. Trimming left V 1 base short and J 1 base short, with 7 bases between. This CDR3 contains 14 residues. CDR1 is LGHDT, CDR2 YNNKEL, per germline (reference sequence).

Only a few counts were recorded for this clonotype. The CDR3, as DNA: TGTGCCTGGAGTGCCCATGGGCGTTACGAGCAGTACTTC. Amino acid sequence: CAWSAHGRYEQYF. V is TRBV30 and J is TRBJ2-7; no reliable D call. The germline V gene has CDR1 GTSNPN and CDR2 SVGIG (reference sequence). V was trimmed by 1 base and J by 4 bases, leaving 11 bases between them. The CDR3 totals 13 residues.

The chain employs TRBV4-1 and TRBJ2-4; the match to TRBD2 covers 9 bases. V shed 1 base and J 0 bases; nucleotides not matched to a gene: 7. CDR3 length equals 18 residues. In germline, CDR1 is MGHRA, CDR2 YSYEKL. The CDR3 reads CASSQGRGRGLAKNIQYF. DNA of the CDR3: TGCGCCAGCAGCCAAGGCCGCGGGAGGGGCTTAGCCAAAAACATTCAGTACTTC.

The table lists this clonotype with a few counts. The CDR3 DNA is TGTGCCAGCAGCTTAGGCTATGCCACCTACAATGAGCAGTTCTTC. Protein product: CASSLGYATYNEQFF. The chain joins TRBV7-8 to TRBJ2-1; D not resolved. Germline V gives CDR1 SGHVS, CDR2 FQNEAQ. The CDR3 is 15 amino acids. Trimming stripped 1 base from V and 2 bases from J, with 9 bases between.

The chain's CDR3 is CASRDRQGWDNEQFF. CDR3 DNA: TGTGCCAGCAGGGACCGACAGGGGTGGGACAATGAGCAGTTCTTC. The chain has TRBV2 and TRBJ2-1, with 8 positions matching TRBD1. V lost 6 bases, J lost 5 bases, and 9 bases stayed unmatched. CDR1 is SNHLY, CDR2 FYNNEI, per germline. The CDR3 sequence is 15 residues long.

In its sample, this clonotype was seen a few times. The J gene is TRBJ1-1, the V gene TRBV7-9; D may be TRBD1 (5 bases). V lost 5 bases, J lost 8 bases, and 12 bases lay in between. The CDR3 has 12 amino acids. CDR1 is SEHNR, CDR2 FQNEAQ, per germline (reference sequence). Here the CDR3 DNA reads TGTGCCAGCAGCCCGGGGCGGCAGGAAGCTTTCTTT. As protein: CASSPGRQEAFF.

This clonotype showed up just a few times. J is TRBJ2-5 and V is TRBV20-1, with D unclear. Germline V gene lookup returns CDR1 DFQATT and CDR2 SNEGSKA (reference sequence). There are 17 residues in the CDR3. V dropped 1 base and J dropped 4 bases, with 22 bases sitting between them. As DNA, the CDR3 is TGCAGTGCTAGAGTGAGGTTCTCTACCCCAAGAAGAGAGACCCAGTACTTC. This gives the protein CSARVRFSTPRRETQYF.

V usage is TRBV27 and J usage is TRBJ2-2, with 12 bases lining up with TRBD2. From germline, CDR1 is MNHEY and CDR2 SMNVEV (reference sequence). The V segment lost 6 bases and the J segment 1 base; nucleotides outside the gene matches: 15. The CDR3 runs 20 residues. The CDR3 DNA reads TGTGCCAGCAGCCCCTTACTAGCGGGAGGACTCTCTTTGAACACCGGGGAGCTGTTTTTT. Encoded protein: CASSPLLAGGLSLNTGELFF.

Worth noting for this clonotype: A clone one base away is much larger, so this may be a read error. This rearrangement joins TRBV12-3 or TRBV12-4 to TRBJ2-1, with a weak D call TRBD2 (6 bases). This CDR3 has 15 amino acids. The CDR3 coding sequence is TGTGCCAGCAGATTAGAACTAGCTTTAGGCAATGAGCAGTTCTTC. This encodes CASRLELALGNEQFF.

This clonotype was counted at least ten times. The chain links TRBV5-1 to TRBJ2-5; D unclear. From germline, CDR1 is SGHRS and CDR2 YFSETQ. The CDR3 runs 12 residues. V was shortened by 0 bases and J by 5 bases, with 5 bases between the two germline ends. CDR3: CASSLAMETQYF. CDR3 coding DNA: TGCGCCAGCAGCTTGGCCATGGAGACCCAGTACTTC.

The V gene is TRBV20-1, the J gene TRBJ2-7, with a possible D match to TRBD2 (5 bases). The V end lost 1 base, the J end lost 3 bases, and 10 bases lay between the germline ends. Germline V gene lookup returns CDR1 DFQATT and CDR2 SNEGSKA (reference sequence). CDR3 length: 13 residues. The CDR3 region is CSARVPGDYEQYF. Written as DNA, the CDR3 is TGCAGTGCTAGAGTCCCCGGGGACTACGAGCAGTACTTC.

This clonotype came up a few times. The V call is TRBV5-1, the J call TRBJ2-7; unclear D gene. In germline, CDR1 is SGHRS, CDR2 YFSETQ. The CDR3 is 14 residues long. The V gene lost 2 bases and the J gene lost 3 bases, with 12 bases spanning the gap. This chain's CDR3 is CASSFSLEYYEQYF. The CDR3 DNA sequence: TGCGCCAGCAGCTTCAGCCTTGAGTACTACGAGCAGTACTTC.

Only a few counts were recorded for this clonotype. The J gene is TRBJ2-3, the V gene TRBV5-1; weak D call: TRBD1 (6 bases). CDR1 SGHRS and CDR2 YFSETQ come from the germline V gene. This CDR3 comprises 15 residues. V was cut by 1 base and J by 0 bases, with 9 bases left in between. As DNA, the CDR3 is TGCGCCAGCAGCTTGAGAGACAGGAGCACAGATACGCAGTATTTT. Translating it yields CASSLRDRSTDTQYF.

This clonotype showed up just a few times. The J gene is TRBJ1-2, the V gene TRBV7-9, with D unresolved. V shed 5 bases and J shed 3 bases, with 19 bases lying between them. The CDR3 totals 16 residues. CDR1 and CDR2 from the germline V gene are SEHNR and FQNEAQ (reference sequence). The CDR3 loop is CASSASRDQLYYGYTF. DNA of the CDR3: TGTGCCAGCAGCGCCAGTCGGGATCAACTTTACTATGGCTACACCTTC.

The genes are TRBV6-6 and TRBJ1-2; D may be TRBD1 (5 bases). Germline CDR1 MNHNY, CDR2 SVGAGI (reference sequence). The CDR3 consists of 10 residues. V lost 11 bases and J lost 5, with 9 bases in between. CDR3 DNA: TGTGCCGCGGGGGGATATGGCTACACCTTC. It translates to CAAGGYGYTF.

The chain uses TRBV20-1 and TRBJ2-1; D tentatively reads TRBD1 or TRBD2 (6 bases each). Germline CDR1 reads DFQATT; CDR2 reads SNEGSKA (reference sequence). The germline V and J ends were trimmed by 8 bases and 8 bases, with 16 bases remaining between them. The CDR3 length is 12 residues. CDR3 region: CSPYSGAHEQFF. In nucleotides, the CDR3 is TGCAGTCCCTACTCGGGGGCCCATGAGCAGTTCTTC.